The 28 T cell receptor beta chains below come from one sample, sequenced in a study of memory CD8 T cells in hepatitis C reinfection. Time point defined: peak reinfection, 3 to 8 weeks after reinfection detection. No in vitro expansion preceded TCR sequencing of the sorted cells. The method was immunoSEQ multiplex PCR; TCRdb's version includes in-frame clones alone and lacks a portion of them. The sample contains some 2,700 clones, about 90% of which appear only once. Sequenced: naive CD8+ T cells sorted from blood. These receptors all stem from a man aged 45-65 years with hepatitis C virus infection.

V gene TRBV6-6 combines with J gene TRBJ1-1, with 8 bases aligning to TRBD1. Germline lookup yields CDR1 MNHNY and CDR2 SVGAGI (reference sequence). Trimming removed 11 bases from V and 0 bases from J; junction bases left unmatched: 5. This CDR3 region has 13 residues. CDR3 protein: CAADRGLNTEAFF. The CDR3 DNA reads TGTGCCGCTGACAGGGGACTGAACACTGAAGCTTTCTTT.

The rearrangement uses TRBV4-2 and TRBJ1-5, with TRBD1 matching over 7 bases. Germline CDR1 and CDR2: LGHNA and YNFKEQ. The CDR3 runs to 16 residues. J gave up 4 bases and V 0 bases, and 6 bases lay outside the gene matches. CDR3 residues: CASSQDYWGQNQPQHF. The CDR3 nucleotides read TGTGCCAGCAGCCAAGATTATTGGGGACAGAATCAGCCCCAGCATTTT.

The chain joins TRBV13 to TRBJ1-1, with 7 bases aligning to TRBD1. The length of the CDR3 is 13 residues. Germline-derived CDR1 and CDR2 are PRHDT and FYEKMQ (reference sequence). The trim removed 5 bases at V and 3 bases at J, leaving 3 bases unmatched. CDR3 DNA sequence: TGTGCCAGCAGCCTAACAGGGGACACTGAAGCTTTCTTT. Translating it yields CASSLTGDTEAFF.

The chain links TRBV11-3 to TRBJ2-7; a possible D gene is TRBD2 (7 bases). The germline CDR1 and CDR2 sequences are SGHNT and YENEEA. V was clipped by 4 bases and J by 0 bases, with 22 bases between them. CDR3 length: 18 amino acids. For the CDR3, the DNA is TGTGCCAGCAGCTCCGTTATGGGGGGGCTTGTTGGCTCCTACGAGCAGTACTTC. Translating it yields CASSSVMGGLVGSYEQYF.

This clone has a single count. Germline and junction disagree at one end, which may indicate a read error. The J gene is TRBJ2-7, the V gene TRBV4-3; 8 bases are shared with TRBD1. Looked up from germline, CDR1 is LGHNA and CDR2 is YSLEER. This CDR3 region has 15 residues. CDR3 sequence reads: CASSPGAGGTYERYF. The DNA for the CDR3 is TGCGCCAGCAGCCCTGGGGCAGGGGGCACTTACGAGCGGTACTTC.

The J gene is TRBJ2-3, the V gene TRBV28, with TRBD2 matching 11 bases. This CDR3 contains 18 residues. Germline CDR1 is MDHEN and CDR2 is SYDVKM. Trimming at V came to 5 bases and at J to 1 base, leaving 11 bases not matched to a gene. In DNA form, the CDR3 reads TGTGCCAGCAGTCATCGACTAGCGGGAATTGGAGGCACAGATACGCAGTATTTT. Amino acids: CASSHRLAGIGGTDTQYF.

In DNA, the CDR3 is TGCGCCAGCAGCCAAGTGGGTGGGACTTACTACGAGCAGTACTTC. It is translated as CASSQVGGTYYEQYF. The V gene is TRBV4-1, the J gene TRBJ2-7; TRBD2 might be the D (6 bases). V was trimmed by 1 base and J by 3 bases, leaving 13 bases between them. Germline V gives CDR1 MGHRA, CDR2 YSYEKL. This CDR3 is built from 15 residues.

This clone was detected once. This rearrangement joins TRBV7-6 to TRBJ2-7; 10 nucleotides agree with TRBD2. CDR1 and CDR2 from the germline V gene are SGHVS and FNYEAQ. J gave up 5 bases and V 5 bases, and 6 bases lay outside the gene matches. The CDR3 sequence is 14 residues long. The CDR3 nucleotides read TGTGCCAGCAGCCTAACTCTAGCGGGAGACGAGCAGTACTTC. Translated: CASSLTLAGDEQYF.

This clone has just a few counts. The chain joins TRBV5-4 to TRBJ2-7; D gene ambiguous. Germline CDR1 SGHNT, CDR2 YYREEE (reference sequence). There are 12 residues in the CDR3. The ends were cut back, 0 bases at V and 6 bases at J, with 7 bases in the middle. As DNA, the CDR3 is TGTGCCAGCAGCTTGGGAGGTAGCGAGCAGTACTTC. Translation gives CASSLGGSEQYF.

This CDR3 reads CASSLARDRDTEAFF. The CDR3 region has the DNA TGTGCCAGCAGCTTAGCCCGAGACAGGGACACTGAAGCTTTCTTT. The chain uses TRBV11-3 and TRBJ1-1, with 7 bases aligning to TRBD1. V shed 1 base, J shed 3 bases, and the junction held 5 bases outside the gene matches. The CDR3 extends over 15 amino acids. Germline-derived CDR1 and CDR2 are SGHNT and YENEEA. The whole variable domain, filled in from reference TRBV11-3 and TRBJ1-1, reads EAGVVQSPRYKIIEKKQPVAFWCNPISGHNTLYWYLQNLGQGPELLIRYENEEAVDDSQLPKDRFSAERLKGVDSTLKIQPAELGDSAVYLCASSLARDRDTEAFFGQGTRLTVV.

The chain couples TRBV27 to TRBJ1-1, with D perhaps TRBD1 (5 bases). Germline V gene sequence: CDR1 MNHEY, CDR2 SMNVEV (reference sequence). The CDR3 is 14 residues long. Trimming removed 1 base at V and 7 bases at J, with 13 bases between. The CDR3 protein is CASSLYRGTSEAFF. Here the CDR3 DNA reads TGTGCCAGCAGTTTATACCGGGGGACGAGTGAAGCTTTCTTT.

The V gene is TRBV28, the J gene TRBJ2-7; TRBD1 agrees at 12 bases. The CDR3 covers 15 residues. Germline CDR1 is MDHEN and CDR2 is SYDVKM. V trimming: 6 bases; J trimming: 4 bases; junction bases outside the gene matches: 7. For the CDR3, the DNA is TGTGCCAGCAGCGCCGGGACAGGGGGCTGGTACGAGCAGTACTTC. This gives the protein CASSAGTGGWYEQYF.

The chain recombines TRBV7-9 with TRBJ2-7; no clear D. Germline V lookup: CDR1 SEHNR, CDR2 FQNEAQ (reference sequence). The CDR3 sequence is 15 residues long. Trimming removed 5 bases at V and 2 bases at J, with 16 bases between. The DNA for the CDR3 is TGTGCCAGCAGCCCCCTGAGAGCACCTACCTACGAGCAGTACTTC. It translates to CASSPLRAPTYEQYF.

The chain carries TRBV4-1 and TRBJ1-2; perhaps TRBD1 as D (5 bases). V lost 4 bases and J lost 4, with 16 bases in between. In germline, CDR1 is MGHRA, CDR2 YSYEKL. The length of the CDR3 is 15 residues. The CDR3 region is CASSLQEGGSYGYTF. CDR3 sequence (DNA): TGCGCCAGCAGCCTACAGGAGGGAGGGAGCTATGGCTACACCTTC.

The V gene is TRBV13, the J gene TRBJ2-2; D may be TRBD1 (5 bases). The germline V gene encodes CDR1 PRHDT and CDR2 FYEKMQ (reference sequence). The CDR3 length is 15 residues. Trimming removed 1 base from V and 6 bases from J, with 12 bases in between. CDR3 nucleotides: TGTGCCAGCAGCTTAGATCAGGGATACGCCGGGGAGCTGTTTTTT. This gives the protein CASSLDQGYAGELFF.

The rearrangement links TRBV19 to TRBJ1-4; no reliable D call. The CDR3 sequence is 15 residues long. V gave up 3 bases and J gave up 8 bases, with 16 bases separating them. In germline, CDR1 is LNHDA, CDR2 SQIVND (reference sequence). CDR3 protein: CASSISGFEGEKLFF. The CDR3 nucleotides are TGTGCCAGTAGTATTTCCGGCTTTGAGGGCGAAAAACTGTTTTTT.

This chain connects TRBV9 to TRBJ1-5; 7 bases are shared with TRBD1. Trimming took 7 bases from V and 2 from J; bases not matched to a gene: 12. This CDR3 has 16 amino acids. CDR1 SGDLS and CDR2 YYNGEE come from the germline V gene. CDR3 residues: CASSKGAGTGNQPQHF. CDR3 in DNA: TGTGCCAGCTCCAAAGGAGCCGGGACAGGCAATCAGCCCCAGCATTTT.

The CDR3 region is CASSAGTGDTEAFF. CDR3 DNA sequence: TGTGCCAGCAGTGCCGGGACAGGGGACACTGAAGCTTTCTTT. V and J are TRBV6-5 and TRBJ1-1; TRBD1 matches 10 bases. This CDR3 spans 14 amino acids. Germline lookup yields CDR1 MNHEY and CDR2 SVGAGI. Trimming cost V 5 bases and J 3 bases; bases outside gene matches: 3.

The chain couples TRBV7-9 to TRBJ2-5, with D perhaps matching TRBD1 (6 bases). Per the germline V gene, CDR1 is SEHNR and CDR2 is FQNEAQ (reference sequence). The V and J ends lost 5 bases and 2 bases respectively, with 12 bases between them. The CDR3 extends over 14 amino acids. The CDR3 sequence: CASSADSLQETQYF. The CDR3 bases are TGTGCCAGCAGCGCGGACAGTCTTCAAGAGACCCAGTACTTC.

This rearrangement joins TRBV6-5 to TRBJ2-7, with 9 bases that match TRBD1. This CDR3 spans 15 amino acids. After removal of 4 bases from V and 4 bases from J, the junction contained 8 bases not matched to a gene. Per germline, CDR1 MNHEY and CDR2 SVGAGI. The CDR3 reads CASSSRTGDLYEQYF. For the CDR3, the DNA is TGTGCCAGCAGTTCCCGGACAGGGGATCTTTACGAGCAGTACTTC.

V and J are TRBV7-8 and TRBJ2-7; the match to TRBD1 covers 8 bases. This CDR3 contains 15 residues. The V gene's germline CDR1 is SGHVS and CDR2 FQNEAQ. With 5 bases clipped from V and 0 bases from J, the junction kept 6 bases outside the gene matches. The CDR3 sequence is CASSHGTGDSYEQYF. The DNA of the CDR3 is TGTGCCAGCAGCCACGGGACAGGAGACTCCTACGAGCAGTACTTC.

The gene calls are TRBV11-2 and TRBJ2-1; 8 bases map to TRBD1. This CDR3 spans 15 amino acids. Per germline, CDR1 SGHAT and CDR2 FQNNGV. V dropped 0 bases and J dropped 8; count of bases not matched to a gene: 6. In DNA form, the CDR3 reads TGTGCCAGCAGCTTAGATACAGGACAGGGTTATGAGCAGTTCTTC. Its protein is CASSLDTGQGYEQFF.

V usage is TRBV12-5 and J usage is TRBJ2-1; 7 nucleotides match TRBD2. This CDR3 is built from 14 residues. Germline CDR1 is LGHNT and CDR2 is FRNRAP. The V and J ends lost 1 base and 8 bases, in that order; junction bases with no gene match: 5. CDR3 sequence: CASGLGGGRDEQFF. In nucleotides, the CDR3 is TGTGCTAGTGGTTTGGGGGGAGGGCGGGATGAGCAGTTCTTC.

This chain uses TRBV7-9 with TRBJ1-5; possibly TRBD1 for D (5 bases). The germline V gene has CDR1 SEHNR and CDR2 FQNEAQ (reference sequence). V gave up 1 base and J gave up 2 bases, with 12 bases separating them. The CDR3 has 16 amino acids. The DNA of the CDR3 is TGTGCCAGCAGCTTAGGTTCCCCGGGGGGCAATCAGCCCCAGCATTTT. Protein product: CASSLGSPGGNQPQHF.

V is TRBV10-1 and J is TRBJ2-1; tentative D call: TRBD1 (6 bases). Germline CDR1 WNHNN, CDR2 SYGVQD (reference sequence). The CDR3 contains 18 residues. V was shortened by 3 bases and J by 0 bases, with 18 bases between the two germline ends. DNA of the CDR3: TGCGCCAGCAGTGAAAAACCGGGACACCTTCTCTCCTACAATGAGCAGTTCTTC. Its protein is CASSEKPGHLLSYNEQFF.

The CDR3 loop reads CASSYGGNQETQYF. CDR3 DNA sequence: TGTGCCAGCAGTTATGGCGGAAACCAAGAGACCCAGTACTTC. The chain joins TRBV6-5 to TRBJ2-5, with D hard to call. Trimming left V 3 bases short and J 0 bases short, with 8 bases between. The V gene's germline CDR1 is MNHEY and CDR2 SVGAGI. The CDR3 consists of 14 residues.

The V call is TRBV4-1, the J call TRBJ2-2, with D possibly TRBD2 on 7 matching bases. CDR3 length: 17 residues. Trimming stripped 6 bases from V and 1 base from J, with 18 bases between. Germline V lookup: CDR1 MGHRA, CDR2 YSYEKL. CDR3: CASRPGRGGLNTGELFF. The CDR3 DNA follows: TGCGCCAGCAGACCAGGGAGGGGGGGACTGAACACCGGGGAGCTGTTTTTT.

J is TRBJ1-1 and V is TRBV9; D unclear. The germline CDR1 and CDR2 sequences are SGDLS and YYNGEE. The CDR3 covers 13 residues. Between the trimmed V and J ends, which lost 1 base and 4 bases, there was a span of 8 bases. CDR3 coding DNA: TGTGCCAGCAGCGTACAATTTTTCACTGAAGCTTTCTTT. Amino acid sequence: CASSVQFFTEAFF.